These T cell receptor beta chains were read from a single sample in a study of blood T cell repertoires in COVID-19. Libraries were prepared by immunoSEQ multiplex PCR; TCRdb keeps only in-frame clonotypes and omits some of them. The profile shows approximately 200,000 clones, 84% of them singletons. The sample comprised peripheral blood. These receptors all stem from a woman younger than 45 who had recovered from COVID-19. CDR3s include the opening cysteine and the closing phenylalanine or tryptophan. The D gene is left open where the match is weak. For some rows the clone size is stated as once, few or many, or as a class when expanded; others skip it.

>-|TRBV7-2|16|TRBJ2-3|-
CASSKYRLGNTDTQYF
TGTGCCAGCAGCAAATATCGCCTCGGTAACACAGATACGCAGTATTTT
>-|TRBV7-7|16|TRBJ2-2|TRBD1
CASSLETGSNTGELFF
TGTGCCAGCAGCTTAGAGACAGGGTCGAACACCGGGGAGCTGTTTTTT
>-|TRBV10-3|13|TRBJ1-1|-
CATNNPGSTEAFF
TGTGCCACGAACAACCCAGGGTCAACTGAAGCTTTCTTT
>-|TRBV28|15|TRBJ1-5|-
CASKRTVGSNQPQHF
TGTGCCAGCAAGCGGACAGTGGGAAGCAATCAGCCCCAGCATTTT
>few|TRBV9|15|TRBJ2-2|TRBD1
CASSPGTGDTGELFF
TGTGCCAGCAGCCCCGGGACAGGGGACACCGGGGAGCTGTTTTTT
>-|TRBV2|13|TRBJ2-3|TRBD2
CASSETSADTQYF
TGTGCCAGCAGTGAGACTAGCGCAGATACGCAGTATTTT
>-|TRBV30|14|TRBJ2-7|TRBD2
CAWSIGLADYEQYF
TGTGCCTGGAGTATTGGACTAGCGGACTACGAGCAGTACTTC
>-|TRBV15|17|TRBJ2-3|TRBD2
CATSSAWASGRTDTQYF
TGTGCCACCAGCAGCGCCTGGGCGAGCGGGAGAACAGATACGCAGTATTTT
>-|TRBV24-1|16|TRBJ2-2|TRBD1
CATSPDRGLGTGELFF
TGTGCCACCAGCCCCGACAGGGGGCTAGGAACCGGGGAGCTGTTTTTT
>-|TRBV2|14|TRBJ2-5|TRBD1
CASSPGGAGETQYF
TGTGCCAGCAGCCCAGGGGGCGCCGGGGAGACCCAGTACTTC
>-|TRBV12-5|14|TRBJ2-3|-
CASGLPGVTDTQYF
TGTGCTAGTGGTTTGCCCGGGGTCACAGATACGCAGTATTTT
>-|TRBV10-1|14|TRBJ1-3|-
CASSDGSTGNTIYF
TGCGCCAGCAGTGACGGTAGCACTGGAAACACCATATATTTT